The clone carrying this T cell receptor beta chain was seen at least ten times. The data are from a study of early T cells in non-severe SARS-CoV-2 infection. Looking at the study overall: Bulk RNA taken from unsorted whole blood was sequenced, leaving chains unpaired.

Germline values: CDR1 WNHNN, CDR2 SYGVQD (reference sequence). The V end was cut by 3 bases, the J end by 6 bases, with 8 bases between. The length of the CDR3 is 13 residues. Attachment of unique molecular identifiers was made to individual cDNA molecules. A single record per CDR3 protein comes from TCRdb applying MiXCR to the 5' RACE reads. In the table there are tens of thousands of distinct CDR3 sequences, 5.5% to 6.5% of which are singletons. The TCR comes from an adult who was a healthcare worker with PCR-confirmed SARS-CoV-2 infection or an uninfected control (not recorded which). The V gene is TRBV10-1, the J gene TRBJ2-2; no clear D gene. Sequencing used whole blood. CDR3 nucleotides: TGCGCCAGCAGTGACCCGGGCGCCGGGGAGCTGTTTTTT. Amino acid sequence: CASSDPGAGELFF.